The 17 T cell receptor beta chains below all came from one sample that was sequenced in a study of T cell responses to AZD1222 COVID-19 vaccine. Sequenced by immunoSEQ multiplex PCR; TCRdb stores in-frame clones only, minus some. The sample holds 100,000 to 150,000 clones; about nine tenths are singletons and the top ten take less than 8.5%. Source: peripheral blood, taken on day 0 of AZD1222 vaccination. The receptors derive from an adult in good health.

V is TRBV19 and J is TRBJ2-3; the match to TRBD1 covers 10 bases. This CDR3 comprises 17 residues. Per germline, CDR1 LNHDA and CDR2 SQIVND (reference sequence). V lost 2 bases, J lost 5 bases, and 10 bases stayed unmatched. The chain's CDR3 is CASSINRGTGVKDTQYF. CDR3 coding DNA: TGTGCCAGTAGTATAAACCGCGGGACAGGGGTAAAAGATACGCAGTATTTT.

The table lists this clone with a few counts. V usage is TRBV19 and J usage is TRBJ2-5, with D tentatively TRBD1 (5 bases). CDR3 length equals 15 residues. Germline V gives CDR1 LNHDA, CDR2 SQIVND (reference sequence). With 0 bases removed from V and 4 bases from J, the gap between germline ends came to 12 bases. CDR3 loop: CASSIEAGFLETQYF. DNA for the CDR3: TGTGCCAGTAGTATAGAGGCAGGGTTCCTAGAGACCCAGTACTTC.

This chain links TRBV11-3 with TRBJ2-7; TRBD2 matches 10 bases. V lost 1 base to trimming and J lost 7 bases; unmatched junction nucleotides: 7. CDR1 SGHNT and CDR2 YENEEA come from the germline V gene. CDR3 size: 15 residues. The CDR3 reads CASSLGALAGAEQYF. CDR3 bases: TGTGCCAGCAGCTTAGGTGCGCTAGCGGGGGCTGAGCAGTACTTC.

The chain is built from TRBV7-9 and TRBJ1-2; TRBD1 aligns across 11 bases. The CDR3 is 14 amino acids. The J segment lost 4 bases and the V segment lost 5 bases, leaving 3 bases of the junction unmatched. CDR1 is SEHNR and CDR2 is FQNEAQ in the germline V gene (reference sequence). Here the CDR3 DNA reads TGTGCCAGCAGCCCAGGGACAGGGGGCTATGGCTACACCTTC. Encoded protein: CASSPGTGGYGYTF.

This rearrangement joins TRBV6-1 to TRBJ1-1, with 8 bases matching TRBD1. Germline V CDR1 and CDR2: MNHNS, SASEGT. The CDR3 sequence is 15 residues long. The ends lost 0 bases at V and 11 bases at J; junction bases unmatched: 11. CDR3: CASSEAEIQGGGAFF. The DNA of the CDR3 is TGTGCCAGCAGTGAAGCCGAAATACAGGGGGGAGGTGCTTTCTTT.

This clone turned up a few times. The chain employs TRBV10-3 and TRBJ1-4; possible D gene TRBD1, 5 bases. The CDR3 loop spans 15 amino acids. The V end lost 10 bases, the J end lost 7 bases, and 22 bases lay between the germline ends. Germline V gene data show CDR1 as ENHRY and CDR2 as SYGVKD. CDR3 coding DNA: TGTGCCAGCTCTCTCTCAGGGACCGGTAGTGAAAAACTGTTTTTT. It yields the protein CASSLSGTGSEKLFF.

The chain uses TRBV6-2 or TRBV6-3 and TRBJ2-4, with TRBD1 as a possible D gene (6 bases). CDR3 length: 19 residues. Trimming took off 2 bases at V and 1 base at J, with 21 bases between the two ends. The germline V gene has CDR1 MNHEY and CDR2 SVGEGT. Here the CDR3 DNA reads TGTGCCAGCAGTTACCCAGACAGGTGGTTCGGCGGGGCCAAAAACATTCAGTACTTC. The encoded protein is CASSYPDRWFGGAKNIQYF.

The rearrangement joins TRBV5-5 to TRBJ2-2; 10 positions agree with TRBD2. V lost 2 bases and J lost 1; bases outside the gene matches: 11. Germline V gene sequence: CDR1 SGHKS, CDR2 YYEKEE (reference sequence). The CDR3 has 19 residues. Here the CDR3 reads CASSFHTGLAPLNTGELFF. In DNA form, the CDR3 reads TGTGCCAGCAGCTTTCACACGGGACTAGCGCCCCTGAACACCGGGGAGCTGTTTTTT.

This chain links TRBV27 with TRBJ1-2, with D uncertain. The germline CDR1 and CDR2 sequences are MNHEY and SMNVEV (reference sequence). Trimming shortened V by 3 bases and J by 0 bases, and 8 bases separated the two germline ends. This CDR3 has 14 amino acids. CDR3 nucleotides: TGTGCCAGCAGTTTCGCCCCAGCTAACTATGGCTACACCTTC. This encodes CASSFAPANYGYTF.

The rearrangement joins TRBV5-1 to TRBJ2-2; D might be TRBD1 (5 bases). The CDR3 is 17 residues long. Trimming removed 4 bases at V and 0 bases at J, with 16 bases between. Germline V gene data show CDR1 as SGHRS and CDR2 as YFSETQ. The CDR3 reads CASSPNEARANTGELFF. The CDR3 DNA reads TGCGCCAGCAGCCCGAATGAGGCCAGGGCGAACACCGGGGAGCTGTTTTTT.

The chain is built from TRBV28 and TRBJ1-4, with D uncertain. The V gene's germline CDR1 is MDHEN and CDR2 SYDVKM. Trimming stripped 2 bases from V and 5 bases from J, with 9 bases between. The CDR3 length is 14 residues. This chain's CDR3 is CASSLKESNEKLFF. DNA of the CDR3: TGTGCCAGCAGTTTAAAGGAATCGAATGAAAAACTGTTTTTT. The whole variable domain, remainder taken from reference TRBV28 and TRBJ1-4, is DVKVTQSSRYLVKRTGEKVFLECVQDMDHENMFWYRQDPGLGLRLIYFSYDVKMKEKGDIPEGYSVSREKKERFSLILESASTNQTSMYLCASSLKESNEKLFFGSGTQLSVL.

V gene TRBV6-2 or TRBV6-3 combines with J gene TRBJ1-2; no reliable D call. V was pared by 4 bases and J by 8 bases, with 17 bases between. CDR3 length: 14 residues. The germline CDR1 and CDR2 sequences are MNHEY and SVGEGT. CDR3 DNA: TGTGCCAGCAGTTCGACCCCCCTACCGCGGGGCTACACCTTC. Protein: CASSSTPLPRGYTF.

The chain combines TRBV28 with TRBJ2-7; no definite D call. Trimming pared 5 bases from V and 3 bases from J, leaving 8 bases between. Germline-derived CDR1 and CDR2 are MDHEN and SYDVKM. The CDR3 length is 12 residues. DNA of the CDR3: TGTGCCAGCAGTAGAAAAATCTACGAGCAGTACTTC. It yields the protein CASSRKIYEQYF.

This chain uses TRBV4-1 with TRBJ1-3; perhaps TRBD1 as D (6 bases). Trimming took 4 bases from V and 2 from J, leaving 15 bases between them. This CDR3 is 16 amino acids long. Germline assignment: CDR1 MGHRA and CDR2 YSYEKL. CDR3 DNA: TGCGCCAGCAGCCCCGGGACATCCCTCGCTGGAAACACCATATATTTT. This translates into CASSPGTSLAGNTIYF.

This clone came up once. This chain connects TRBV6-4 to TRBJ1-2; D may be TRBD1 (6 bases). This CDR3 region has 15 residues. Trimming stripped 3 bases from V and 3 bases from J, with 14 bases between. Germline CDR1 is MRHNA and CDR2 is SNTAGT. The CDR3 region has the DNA TGTGCCAGCAGTGATAAGAGACAGGTCCACTATGGCTACACCTTC. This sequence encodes CASSDKRQVHYGYTF.

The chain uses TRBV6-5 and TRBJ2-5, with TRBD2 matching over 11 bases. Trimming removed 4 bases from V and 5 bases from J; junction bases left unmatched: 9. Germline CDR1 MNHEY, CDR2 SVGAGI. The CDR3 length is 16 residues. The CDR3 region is CASSSAVAGGRETQYF. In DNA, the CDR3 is TGTGCCAGCAGTTCCGCCGTAGCGGGGGGGCGGGAGACCCAGTACTTC.

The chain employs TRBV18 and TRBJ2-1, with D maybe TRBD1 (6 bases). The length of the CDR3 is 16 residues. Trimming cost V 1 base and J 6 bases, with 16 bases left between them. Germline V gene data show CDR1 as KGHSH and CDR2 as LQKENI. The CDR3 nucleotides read TGTGCCAGCTCACCACAGACAGGACCTCTTTCCAATGAGCAGTTCTTC. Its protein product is CASSPQTGPLSNEQFF.